This TCR beta chain came from a study of early T cells in non-severe SARS-CoV-2 infection. This clonotype was seen ten or more times. From germline, CDR1 is SGHNT and CDR2 YYREEE (reference sequence). The CDR3 has 20 residues. V was shortened by 7 bases and J by 0 bases, with 32 bases between the two germline ends. Each CDR3 protein gets one entry after TCRdb re-called the 5' RACE reads with MiXCR. The table has roughly 52,000 distinct CDR3 sequences, under 7% seen once. The sequence was collected from an adult who was a healthcare worker with PCR-confirmed SARS-CoV-2 infection or an uninfected control (not recorded which). This chain connects TRBV5-4 to TRBJ2-7; no reliable D call. The sequencing used whole blood, collected at baseline. The CDR3 DNA reads TGTGCCAGCTCATTGGCCGGAGCCCCCGGTCGTTCGACGTACTCCTACGAGCAGTACTTC. Encoded protein: CASSLAGAPGRSTYSYEQYF.